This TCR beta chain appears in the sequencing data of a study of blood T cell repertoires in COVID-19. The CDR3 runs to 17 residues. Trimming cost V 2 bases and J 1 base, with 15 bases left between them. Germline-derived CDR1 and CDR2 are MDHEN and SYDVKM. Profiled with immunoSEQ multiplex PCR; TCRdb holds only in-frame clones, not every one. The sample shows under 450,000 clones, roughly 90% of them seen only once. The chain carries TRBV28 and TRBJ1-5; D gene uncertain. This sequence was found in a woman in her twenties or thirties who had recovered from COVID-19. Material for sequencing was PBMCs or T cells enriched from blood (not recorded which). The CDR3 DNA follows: TGTGCCAGCAGTTTAGGGAGACACCTGGGGAGCAATCAGCCCCAGCATTTT. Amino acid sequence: CASSLGRHLGSNQPQHF.